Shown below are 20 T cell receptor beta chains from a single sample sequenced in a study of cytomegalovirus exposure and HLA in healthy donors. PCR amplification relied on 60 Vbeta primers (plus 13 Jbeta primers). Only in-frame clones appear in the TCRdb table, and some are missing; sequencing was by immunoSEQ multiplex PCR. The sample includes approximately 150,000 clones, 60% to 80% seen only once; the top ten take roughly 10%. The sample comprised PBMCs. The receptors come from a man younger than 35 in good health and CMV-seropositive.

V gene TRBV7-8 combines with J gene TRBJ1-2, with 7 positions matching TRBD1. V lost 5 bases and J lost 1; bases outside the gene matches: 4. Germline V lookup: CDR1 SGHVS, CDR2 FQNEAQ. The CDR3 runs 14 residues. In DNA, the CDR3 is TGTGCCAGCAGCGCGCAGGGGGTTAACTATGGCTACACCTTC. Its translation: CASSAQGVNYGYTF.

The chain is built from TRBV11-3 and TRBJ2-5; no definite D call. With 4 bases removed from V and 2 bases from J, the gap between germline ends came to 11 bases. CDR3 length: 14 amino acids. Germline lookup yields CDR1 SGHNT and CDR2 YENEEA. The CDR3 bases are TGTGCCAGCAGCTCAGGTCCCGAGCAAGAGACCCAGTACTTC. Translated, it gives CASSSGPEQETQYF.

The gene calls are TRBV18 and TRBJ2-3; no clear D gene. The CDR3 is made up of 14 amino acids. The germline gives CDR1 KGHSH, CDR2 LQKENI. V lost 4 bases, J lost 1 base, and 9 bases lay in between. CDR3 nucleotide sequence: TGTGCCAGCTCACTGAGCCTGGGCACAGATACGCAGTATTTT. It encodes CASSLSLGTDTQYF. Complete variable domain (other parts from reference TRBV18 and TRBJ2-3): NAGVMQNPRHLVRRRGQEARLRCSPMKGHSHVYWYRQLPEEGLKFMVYLQKENIIDESGMPKERFSAEFPKEGPSILRIQQVVRGDSAAYFCASSLSLGTDTQYFGPGTRLTVL.

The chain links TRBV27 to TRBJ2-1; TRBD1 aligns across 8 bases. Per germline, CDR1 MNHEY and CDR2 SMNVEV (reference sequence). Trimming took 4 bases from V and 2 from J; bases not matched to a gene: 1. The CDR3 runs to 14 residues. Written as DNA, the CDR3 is TGTGCCAGCAGTTCAGGGGGCCCCTACAATGAGCAGTTCTTC. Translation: CASSSGGPYNEQFF.

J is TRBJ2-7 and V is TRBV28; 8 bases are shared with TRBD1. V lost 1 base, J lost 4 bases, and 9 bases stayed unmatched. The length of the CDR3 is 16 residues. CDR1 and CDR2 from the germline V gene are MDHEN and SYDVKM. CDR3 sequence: CASSLYDRGRGYEQYF. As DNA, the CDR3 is TGTGCCAGCAGTTTATATGACAGGGGTAGAGGATACGAGCAGTACTTC. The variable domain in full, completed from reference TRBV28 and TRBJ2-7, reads DVKVTQSSRYLVKRTGEKVFLECVQDMDHENMFWYRQDPGLGLRLIYFSYDVKMKEKGDIPEGYSVSREKKERFSLILESASTNQTSMYLCASSLYDRGRGYEQYFGPGTRLTVT.

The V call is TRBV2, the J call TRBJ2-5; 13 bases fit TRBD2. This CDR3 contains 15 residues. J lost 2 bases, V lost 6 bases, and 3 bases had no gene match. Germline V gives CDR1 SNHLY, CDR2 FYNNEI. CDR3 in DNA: TGTGCCAGCAGGCGGGGACTAGCGGGACAAGAGACCCAGTACTTC. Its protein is CASRRGLAGQETQYF.

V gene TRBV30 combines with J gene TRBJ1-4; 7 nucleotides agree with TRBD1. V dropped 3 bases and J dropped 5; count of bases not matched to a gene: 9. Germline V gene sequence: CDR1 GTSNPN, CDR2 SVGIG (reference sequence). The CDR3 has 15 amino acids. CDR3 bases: TGTGCCTGGAGCCTCCCGGGACAGTTCAATGAAAAACTGTTTTTT. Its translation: CAWSLPGQFNEKLFF.

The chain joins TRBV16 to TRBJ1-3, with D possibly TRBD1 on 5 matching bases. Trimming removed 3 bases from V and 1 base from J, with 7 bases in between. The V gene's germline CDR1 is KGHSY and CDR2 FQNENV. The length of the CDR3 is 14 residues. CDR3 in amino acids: CASSQQGSGNTIYF. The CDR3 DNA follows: TGTGCCAGCAGCCAGCAGGGTTCTGGAAACACCATATATTTT.

The CDR3 sequence: CASQNGDSRDGNYGYTF. The CDR3 DNA reads TGTGCCTCCCAAAACGGGGACAGCAGGGACGGAAACTATGGCTACACCTTC. The V and J genes are TRBV10-3 and TRBJ1-2; 7 bases agree with TRBD1. Germline values: CDR1 ENHRY, CDR2 SYGVKD. With V trimmed by 11 bases and J by 2 bases, 20 bases remained unmatched. The CDR3 spans 17 residues.

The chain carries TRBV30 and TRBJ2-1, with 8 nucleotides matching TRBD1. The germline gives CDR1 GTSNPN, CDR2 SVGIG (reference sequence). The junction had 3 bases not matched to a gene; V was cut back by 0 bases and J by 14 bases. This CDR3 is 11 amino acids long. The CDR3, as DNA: TGTGCCTGGAGTGTTGGACAGGGAGAGTTCTTC. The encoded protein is CAWSVGQGEFF.

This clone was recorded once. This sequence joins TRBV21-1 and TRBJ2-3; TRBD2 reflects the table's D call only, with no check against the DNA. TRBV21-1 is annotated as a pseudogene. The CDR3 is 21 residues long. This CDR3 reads CASSKELKLPRTSGSTDTQYF. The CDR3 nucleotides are TGTGCCAGCAGCAAAGAGCTAAAACTCCCTCGGACTAGCGGGAGCACAGATACGCAGTATTTT.

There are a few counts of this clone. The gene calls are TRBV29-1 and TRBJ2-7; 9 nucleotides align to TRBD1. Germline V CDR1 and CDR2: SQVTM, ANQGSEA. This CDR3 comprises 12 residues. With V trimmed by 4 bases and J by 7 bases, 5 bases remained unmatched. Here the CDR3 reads CSVAHRGPEQYF. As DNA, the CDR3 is TGCAGCGTTGCTCACAGGGGGCCTGAGCAGTACTTC.

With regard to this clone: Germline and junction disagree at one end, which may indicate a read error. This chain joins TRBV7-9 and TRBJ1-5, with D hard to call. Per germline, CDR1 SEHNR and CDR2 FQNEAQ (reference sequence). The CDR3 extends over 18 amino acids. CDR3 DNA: TGTTCCAGCAGCTCGACGGAAGAAAGCGGCTTACCCAATCAGCCCCAGCATTTT. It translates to CSSSSTEESGLPNQPQHF.

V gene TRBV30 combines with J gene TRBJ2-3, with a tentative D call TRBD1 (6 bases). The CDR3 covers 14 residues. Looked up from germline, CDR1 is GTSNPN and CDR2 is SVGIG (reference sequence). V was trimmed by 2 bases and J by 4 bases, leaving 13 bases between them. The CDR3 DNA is TGTGCCTGGAGTAAGGGGGACCCCCCAGATACGCAGTATTTT. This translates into CAWSKGDPPDTQYF.

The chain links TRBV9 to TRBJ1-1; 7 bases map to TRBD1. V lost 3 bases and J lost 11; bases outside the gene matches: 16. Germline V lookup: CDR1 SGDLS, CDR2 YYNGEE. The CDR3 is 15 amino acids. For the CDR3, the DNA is TGTGCCAGCAGCGCCCACGGGGACAGAGATAGTACGGCTTTCTTT. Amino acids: CASSAHGDRDSTAFF.

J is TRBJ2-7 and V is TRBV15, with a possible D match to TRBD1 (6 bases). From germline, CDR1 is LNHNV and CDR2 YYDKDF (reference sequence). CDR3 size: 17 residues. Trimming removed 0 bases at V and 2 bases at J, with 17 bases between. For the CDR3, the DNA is TGTGCCACCAGCAGAGAGTGGGACACACCTACGCCCTACGAGCAGTACTTC. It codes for CATSREWDTPTPYEQYF.

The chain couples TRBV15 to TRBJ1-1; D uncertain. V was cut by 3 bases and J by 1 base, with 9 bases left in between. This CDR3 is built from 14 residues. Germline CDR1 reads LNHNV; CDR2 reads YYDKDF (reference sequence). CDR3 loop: CATSREPRNTEAFF. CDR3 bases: TGTGCCACCAGCAGGGAGCCGCGGAACACTGAAGCTTTCTTT. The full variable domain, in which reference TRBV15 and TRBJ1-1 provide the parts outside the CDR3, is DAMVIQNPRYQVTQFGKPVTLSCSQTLNHNVMYWYQQKSSQAPKLLFHYYDKDFNNEADTPDNFQSRRPNTSFCFLDIRSPGLGDTAMYLCATSREPRNTEAFFGQGTRLTVV.

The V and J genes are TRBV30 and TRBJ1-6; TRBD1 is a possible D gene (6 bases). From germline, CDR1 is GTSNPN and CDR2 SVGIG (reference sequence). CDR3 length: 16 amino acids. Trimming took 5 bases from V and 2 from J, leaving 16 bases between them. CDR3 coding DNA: TGTGCCTGGGGGGCCCGGGACACACCCTATAATTCACCCCTCCACTTT. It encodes CAWGARDTPYNSPLHF.

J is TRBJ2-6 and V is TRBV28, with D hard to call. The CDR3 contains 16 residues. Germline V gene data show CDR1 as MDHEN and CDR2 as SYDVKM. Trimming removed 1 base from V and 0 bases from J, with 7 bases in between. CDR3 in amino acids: CASSLLQRSGANVLTF. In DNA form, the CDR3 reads TGTGCCAGCAGTTTATTACAACGCTCTGGGGCCAACGTCCTGACTTTC.

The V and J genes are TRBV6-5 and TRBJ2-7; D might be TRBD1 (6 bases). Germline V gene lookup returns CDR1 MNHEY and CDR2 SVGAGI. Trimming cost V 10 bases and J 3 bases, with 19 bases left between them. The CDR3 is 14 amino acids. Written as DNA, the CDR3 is TGTGCCACCCGGGGAAACAGGGCAATCTACGAGCAGTACTTC. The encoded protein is CATRGNRAIYEQYF.